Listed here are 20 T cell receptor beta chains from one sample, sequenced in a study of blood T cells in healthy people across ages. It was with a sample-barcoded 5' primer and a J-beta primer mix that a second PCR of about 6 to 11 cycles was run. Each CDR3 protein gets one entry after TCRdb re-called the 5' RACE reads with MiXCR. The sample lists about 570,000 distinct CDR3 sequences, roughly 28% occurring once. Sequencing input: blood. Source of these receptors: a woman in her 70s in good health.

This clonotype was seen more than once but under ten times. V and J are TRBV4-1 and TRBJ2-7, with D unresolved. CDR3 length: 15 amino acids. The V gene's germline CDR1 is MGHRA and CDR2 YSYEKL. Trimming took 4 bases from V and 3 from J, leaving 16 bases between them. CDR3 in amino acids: CASSLYGTANYEQYF. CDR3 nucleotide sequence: TGCGCCAGCAGCCTCTATGGCACAGCGAACTACGAGCAGTACTTC.

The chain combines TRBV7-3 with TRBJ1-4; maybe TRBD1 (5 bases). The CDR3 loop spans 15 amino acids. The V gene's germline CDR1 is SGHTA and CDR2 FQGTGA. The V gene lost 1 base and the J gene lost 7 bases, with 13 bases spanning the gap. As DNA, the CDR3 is TGTGCCAGCAGCTTAAACTCAGGGATAGGTGAAAAACTGTTTTTT. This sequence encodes CASSLNSGIGEKLFF.

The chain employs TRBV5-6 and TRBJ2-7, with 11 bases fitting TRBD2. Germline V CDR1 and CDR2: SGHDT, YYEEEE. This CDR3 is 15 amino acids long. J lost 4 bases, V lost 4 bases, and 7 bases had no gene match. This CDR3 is CASSPPGLAAYEQYF. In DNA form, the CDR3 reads TGTGCCAGCAGCCCGCCGGGACTAGCGGCTTACGAGCAGTACTTC. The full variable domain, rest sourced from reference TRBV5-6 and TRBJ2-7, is DAGVTQSPTHLIKTRGQQVTLRCSPKSGHDTVSWYQQALGQGPQFIFQYYEEEERQRGNFPDRFSGHQFPNYSSELNVNALLLGDSALYLCASSPPGLAAYEQYFGPGTRLTVT.

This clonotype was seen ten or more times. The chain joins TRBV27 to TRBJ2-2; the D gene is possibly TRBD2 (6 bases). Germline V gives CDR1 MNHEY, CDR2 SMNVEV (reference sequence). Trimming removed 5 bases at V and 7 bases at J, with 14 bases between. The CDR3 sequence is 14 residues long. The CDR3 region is CASSAGTPFGELFF. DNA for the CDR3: TGTGCCAGCAGTGCCGGGACTCCCTTCGGGGAGCTGTTTTTT.

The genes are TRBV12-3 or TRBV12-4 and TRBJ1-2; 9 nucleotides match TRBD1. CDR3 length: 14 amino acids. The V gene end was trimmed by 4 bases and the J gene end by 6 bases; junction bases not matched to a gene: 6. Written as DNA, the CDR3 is TGTGCCAGCAGTTCCCGGACAGGGGAGAATGGCTACACCTTC. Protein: CASSSRTGENGYTF.

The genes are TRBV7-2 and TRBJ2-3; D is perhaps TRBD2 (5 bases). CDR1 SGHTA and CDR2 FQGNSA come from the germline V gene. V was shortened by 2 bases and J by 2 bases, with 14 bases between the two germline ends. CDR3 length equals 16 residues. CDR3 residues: CASSLTRGTHTDTQYF. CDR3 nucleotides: TGTGCCAGCAGCTTAACCCGGGGTACACACACAGATACGCAGTATTTT. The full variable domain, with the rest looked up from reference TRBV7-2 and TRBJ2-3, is GAGVSQSPSNKVTEKGKDVELRCDPISGHTALYWYRQSLGQGLEFLIYFQGNSAPDKSGLPSDRFSAERTGGSVSTLTIQRTQQEDSAVYLCASSLTRGTHTDTQYFGPGTRLTVL.

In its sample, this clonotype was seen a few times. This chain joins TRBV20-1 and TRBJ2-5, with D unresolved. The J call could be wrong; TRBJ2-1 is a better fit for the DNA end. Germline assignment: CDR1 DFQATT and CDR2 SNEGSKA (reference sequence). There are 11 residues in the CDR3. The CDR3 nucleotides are TGCAGTGCTAGATTCCGTCATGAGCAGTTCTTC. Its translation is CSARFRHEQFF.

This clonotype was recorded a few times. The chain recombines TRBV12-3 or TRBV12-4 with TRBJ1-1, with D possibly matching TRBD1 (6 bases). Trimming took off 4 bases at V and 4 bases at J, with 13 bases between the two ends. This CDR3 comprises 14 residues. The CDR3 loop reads CASSYRAPGTEAFF. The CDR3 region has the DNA TGTGCCAGCAGTTACAGGGCCCCGGGCACTGAAGCTTTCTTT.

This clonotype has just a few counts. The CDR3 DNA follows: TGTGCCAGCAGCTTGGAAACAGCCAGAGCCCGGGGCTACACCTTC. Translation: CASSLETARARGYTF. V usage is TRBV5-5 and J usage is TRBJ1-2; D not resolved. Trimming stripped 0 bases from V and 8 bases from J, with 17 bases between. The germline V gene has CDR1 SGHKS and CDR2 YYEKEE (reference sequence). The CDR3 loop spans 15 amino acids.

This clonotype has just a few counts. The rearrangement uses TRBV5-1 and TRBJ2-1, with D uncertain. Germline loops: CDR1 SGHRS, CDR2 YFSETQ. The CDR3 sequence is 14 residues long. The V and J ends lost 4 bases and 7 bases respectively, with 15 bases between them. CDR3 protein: CASSPLGGDNEQFF. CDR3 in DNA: TGCGCCAGCAGCCCCCTTGGTGGTGATAATGAGCAGTTCTTC.

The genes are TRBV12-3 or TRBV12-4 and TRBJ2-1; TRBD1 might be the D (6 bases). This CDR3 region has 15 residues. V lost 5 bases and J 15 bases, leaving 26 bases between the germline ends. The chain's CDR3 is CASSHSNSGTPVRFF. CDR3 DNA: TGTGCCAGCAGTCACTCCAACTCCGGGACACCGGTTAGGTTCTTC.

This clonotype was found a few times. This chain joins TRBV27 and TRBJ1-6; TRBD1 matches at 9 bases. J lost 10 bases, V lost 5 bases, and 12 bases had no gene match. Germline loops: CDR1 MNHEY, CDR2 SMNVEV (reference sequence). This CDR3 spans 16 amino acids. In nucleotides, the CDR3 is TGTGCCAGCAGTCTTCCATCCGGGACAGGGTTGTCACCCCTCCACTTT. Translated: CASSLPSGTGLSPLHF.

CDR3 DNA: TGTGCCAGCAGGCGGACTATATTACAGGGGCCTCCCCGAGATGAGCAGTTCTTC. It codes for CASRRTILQGPPRDEQFF. The rearrangement joins TRBV27 to TRBJ2-1; tentatively, D is TRBD1 (7 bases). V was clipped by 6 bases and J by 8 bases, with 29 bases between them. This CDR3 comprises 18 residues. Germline CDR1 MNHEY, CDR2 SMNVEV (reference sequence).

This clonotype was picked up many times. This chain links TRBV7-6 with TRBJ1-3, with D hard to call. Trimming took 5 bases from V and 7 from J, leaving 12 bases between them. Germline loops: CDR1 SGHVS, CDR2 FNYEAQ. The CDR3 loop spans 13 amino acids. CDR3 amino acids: CASSPALGNTIYF. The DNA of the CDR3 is TGTGCCAGCAGCCCGGCCTTGGGGAACACCATATATTTT.

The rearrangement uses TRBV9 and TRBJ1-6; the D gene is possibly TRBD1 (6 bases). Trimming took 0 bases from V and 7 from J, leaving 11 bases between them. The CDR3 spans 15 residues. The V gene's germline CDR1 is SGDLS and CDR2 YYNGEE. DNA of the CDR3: TGTGCCAGCAGCGTAGGCCAGGGACAAAATTCACCCCTCCACTTT. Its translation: CASSVGQGQNSPLHF.

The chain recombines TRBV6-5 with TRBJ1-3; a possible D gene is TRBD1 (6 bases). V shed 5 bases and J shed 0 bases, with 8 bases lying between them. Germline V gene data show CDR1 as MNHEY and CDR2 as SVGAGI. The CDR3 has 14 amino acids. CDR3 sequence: CASSTGFSGNTIYF. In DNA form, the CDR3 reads TGTGCCAGCAGTACAGGGTTCTCTGGAAACACCATATATTTT.

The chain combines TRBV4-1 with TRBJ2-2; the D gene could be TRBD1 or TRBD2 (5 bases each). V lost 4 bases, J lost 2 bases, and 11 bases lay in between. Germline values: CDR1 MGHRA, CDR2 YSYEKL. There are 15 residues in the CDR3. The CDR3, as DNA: TGCGCCAGCAGCCCCAGGGAGAGAAACACCGGGGAGCTGTTTTTT. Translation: CASSPRERNTGELFF.

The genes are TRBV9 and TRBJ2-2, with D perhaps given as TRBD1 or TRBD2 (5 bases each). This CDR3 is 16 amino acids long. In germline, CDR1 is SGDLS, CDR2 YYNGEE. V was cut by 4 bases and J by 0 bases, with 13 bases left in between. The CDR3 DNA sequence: TGTGCCAGCAGCACCACCGGGGCGTCGAACACCGGGGAGCTGTTTTTT. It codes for CASSTTGASNTGELFF.

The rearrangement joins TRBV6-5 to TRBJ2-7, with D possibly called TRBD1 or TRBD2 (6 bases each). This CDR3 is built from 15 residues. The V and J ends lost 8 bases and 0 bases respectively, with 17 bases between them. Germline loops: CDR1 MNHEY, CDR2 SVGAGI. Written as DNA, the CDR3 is TGTGCCAGCGGGGGGCAGGGGTCAAGCTCCTACGAGCAGTACTTC. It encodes CASGGQGSSSYEQYF.

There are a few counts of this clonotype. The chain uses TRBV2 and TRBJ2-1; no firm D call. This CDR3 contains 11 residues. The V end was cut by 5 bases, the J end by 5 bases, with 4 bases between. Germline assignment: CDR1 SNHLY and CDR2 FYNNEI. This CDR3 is CASSFDNEQFF. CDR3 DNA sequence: TGTGCCAGCAGTTTTGACAATGAGCAGTTCTTC.